This entry lists 28 T cell receptor beta chains sequenced from one sample in a study of T cell responses to AZD1222 COVID-19 vaccine. Sequencing used immunoSEQ multiplex PCR; TCRdb keeps in-frame clones, though not all of them. The data hold roughly 180,000 clones, with around 90% observed a single time. The sample consisted of peripheral blood, taken on day 0 of AZD1222 vaccination. The source is an adult in good health.

Regarding this clone: One end of the junction varies from germline; a read error may be responsible. V usage is TRBV7-2 and J usage is TRBJ2-2, with 9 nucleotides matching TRBD2. The CDR3 loop spans 14 amino acids. Germline values: CDR1 SGHTA, CDR2 FQGNSA. The CDR3 is CASCFGLATGELFF. CDR3 nucleotide sequence: TGTGCCAGCTGCTTCGGACTAGCGACCGGGGAGCTGTTTTTT.

The chain uses TRBV27 and TRBJ1-1; D gene ambiguous. The CDR3 totals 14 residues. V shed 1 base and J shed 3 bases, with 9 bases lying between them. The V gene's germline CDR1 is MNHEY and CDR2 SMNVEV (reference sequence). The CDR3 is CASSLFKGDTEAFF. The CDR3 bases are TGTGCCAGCAGTTTATTCAAAGGAGACACTGAAGCTTTCTTT.

V usage is TRBV4-1 and J usage is TRBJ1-1, with D possibly matching TRBD1 (5 bases). Trimming took 0 bases from V and 5 from J, leaving 13 bases between them. This CDR3 comprises 15 residues. CDR1 is MGHRA, CDR2 YSYEKL, per germline. This CDR3 is CASSQDWGEGTEAFF. CDR3 in DNA: TGCGCCAGCAGCCAAGATTGGGGGGAGGGGACTGAAGCTTTCTTT.

The chain is built from TRBV5-4 and TRBJ2-3, with no clear D. In germline, CDR1 is SGHNT, CDR2 YYREEE (reference sequence). This CDR3 comprises 15 residues. V lost 3 bases and J lost 0, with 11 bases in between. The CDR3 loop reads CASSSKDGSTDTQYF. CDR3 coding DNA: TGTGCCAGCAGCTCTAAGGACGGTAGCACAGATACGCAGTATTTT.

The V call is TRBV5-1, the J call TRBJ2-5; possibly TRBD1 or TRBD2 for D (5 bases each). V shed 0 bases and J shed 5 bases, with 14 bases lying between them. This CDR3 spans 15 amino acids. Looked up from germline, CDR1 is SGHRS and CDR2 is YFSETQ. The CDR3 DNA sequence: TGCGCCAGCAGCTTGGCGAGGGGCCGGAGGGAGACCCAGTACTTC. Its translation is CASSLARGRRETQYF.

The chain combines TRBV12-2 with TRBJ2-2; TRBD1 is the table's D call, not checked against the DNA. TRBV12-2 is an annotated pseudogene. This CDR3 spans 18 amino acids. The CDR3 DNA sequence: TGTGCAAGTCGCTTAGTCAAGGGGGCGAGATATAACACCGGGGAGCTGTTTTTT. Encoded protein: CASRLVKGARYNTGELFF.

The V gene is TRBV13, the J gene TRBJ2-7; D might be TRBD2 (6 bases). This CDR3 has 14 residues. Trimming stripped 5 bases from V and 0 bases from J, with 11 bases between. Per germline, CDR1 PRHDT and CDR2 FYEKMQ (reference sequence). The CDR3: CASSRSGSSYEQYF. The CDR3 DNA reads as TGTGCCAGCAGCCGTAGCGGTAGCTCCTACGAGCAGTACTTC.

V usage is TRBV5-6 and J usage is TRBJ2-1, with D tentatively TRBD1 or TRBD2 (7 bases each). V lost 2 bases and J lost 13, with 19 bases in between. Germline assignment: CDR1 SGHDT and CDR2 YYEEEE. There are 14 residues in the CDR3. CDR3 loop: CASSLITGEGPQFF. The CDR3 nucleotides read TGTGCCAGCAGCTTAATCACAGGGGAGGGTCCCCAGTTCTTC.

The J gene is TRBJ2-6, the V gene TRBV28; 8 bases line up with TRBD2. The germline V gene has CDR1 MDHEN and CDR2 SYDVKM. The CDR3 spans 17 residues. Trimming took 8 bases from V and 0 from J; bases not matched to a gene: 9. CDR3 residues: CASLSGGTLSGANVLTF. The CDR3 coding sequence is TGTGCCAGCTTAAGCGGGGGAACCCTCTCTGGGGCCAACGTCCTGACTTTC.

This rearrangement joins TRBV19 to TRBJ2-3; 8 bases agree with TRBD1. This CDR3 has 13 residues. Germline-derived CDR1 and CDR2 are LNHDA and SQIVND (reference sequence). V trimming: 5 bases; J trimming: 7 bases; junction bases outside the gene matches: 5. The CDR3 nucleotides read TGTGCCAGTAGTCTGGGACAGGAATATACGCAGTATTTT. Encoded protein: CASSLGQEYTQYF.

The chain carries TRBV27 and TRBJ2-3; the D is unclear. The germline V gene encodes CDR1 MNHEY and CDR2 SMNVEV (reference sequence). The CDR3 runs to 15 residues. V was cut by 4 bases and J by 0 bases, with 11 bases left in between. CDR3 in amino acids: CASSSLTPSTDTQYF. The CDR3 nucleotides read TGTGCCAGCAGTTCCCTGACCCCGAGCACAGATACGCAGTATTTT.

V usage is TRBV4-2 and J usage is TRBJ1-4; the match to TRBD1 covers 7 bases. CDR1 is LGHNA, CDR2 YNFKEQ, per germline. The CDR3 length is 14 residues. V dropped 4 bases and J dropped 5; count of bases not matched to a gene: 4. The DNA of the CDR3 is TGTGCCAGCAGCCCGGAGGGGGCGAATGAAAAACTGTTTTTT. Translating gives CASSPEGANEKLFF.

Concerning this clone itself: An end of the junction differs from the germline gene, which may be a read error. The chain couples TRBV7-7 to TRBJ1-2; D perhaps matches TRBD1 (6 bases). Germline assignment: CDR1 SSHAT and CDR2 FNYEAQ (reference sequence). The CDR3 is made up of 12 amino acids. The CDR3 is CASTPVGAGYTF. DNA of the CDR3: TGTGCTAGCACTCCCGTGGGGGCGGGCTACACCTTC.

V gene TRBV28 combines with J gene TRBJ2-7, with D tentatively TRBD2 (6 bases). The CDR3 contains 14 residues. Deletions cut 8 bases from V and 0 bases from J, with 14 bases between. In germline, CDR1 is MDHEN, CDR2 SYDVKM. For the CDR3, the DNA is TGTGCCAGCGGGAGTGGGGGGTTCTCCTACGAGCAGTACTTC. Amino acid sequence: CASGSGGFSYEQYF.

A few counts support this clone. The J gene is TRBJ1-1, the V gene TRBV11-2; D ambiguous. The CDR3 is 13 amino acids. CDR1 and CDR2 (germline): SGHAT, FQNNGV. V shed 1 base and J shed 8 bases, with 11 bases lying between them. The CDR3 DNA is TGTGCCAGCAGCTTAGGCACACGGGGAGAAGCTTTCTTT. It encodes CASSLGTRGEAFF.

V and J are TRBV29-1 and TRBJ1-2, with 8 bases lining up with TRBD1. Trimming at V came to 6 bases and at J to 1 base, leaving 4 bases not matched to a gene. There are 13 residues in the CDR3. The germline V gene encodes CDR1 SQVTM and CDR2 ANQGSEA. The CDR3 sequence: CSVPGQGNYGYTF. Here the CDR3 DNA reads TGCAGCGTCCCCGGACAGGGTAACTATGGCTACACCTTC.

There are a few counts of this clone. The chain couples TRBV5-1 to TRBJ2-7, with D hard to call. This CDR3 is built from 13 residues. The V gene lost 1 base and the J gene lost 6 bases, with 11 bases spanning the gap. The germline V gene encodes CDR1 SGHRS and CDR2 YFSETQ. CDR3 nucleotides: TGCGCCAGCAGCTTGAACTATTTTTCCGAGCAGTACTTC. Protein sequence: CASSLNYFSEQYF.

The V and J genes are TRBV6-6 and TRBJ2-2, with TRBD1 matching 10 bases. The CDR3 has 15 residues. V shed 6 bases and J 7 bases; nucleotides not matched to a gene: 8. Germline CDR1 reads MNHNY; CDR2 reads SVGAGI (reference sequence). The CDR3 region has the DNA TGTGCCAGCAGCCCCTGGACAGGGGGAGTCGGGGAGCTGTTTTTT. As protein: CASSPWTGGVGELFF.

J is TRBJ1-1 and V is TRBV24-1, with D perhaps matching TRBD1 (6 bases). Per the germline V gene, CDR1 is KGHDR and CDR2 is SFDVKD. V was cut by 5 bases and J by 6 bases, with 9 bases left in between. The CDR3 has 12 residues. The CDR3, as DNA: TGTGCCACCAGTGCCGGACAGTCTGAAGCTTTCTTT. It codes for CATSAGQSEAFF.

This clone has only one observation. V and J are TRBV12-3 or TRBV12-4 and TRBJ1-5; maybe TRBD1 (6 bases). V dropped 6 bases and J dropped 7 bases, with 13 bases sitting between them. The CDR3 is 13 amino acids. Written as DNA, the CDR3 is TGTGCCAGCAGGGGACCAGGGGCCCAGCCCCAGCATTTT. Translating gives CASRGPGAQPQHF.

The chain links TRBV9 to TRBJ2-1, with D uncertain. Germline CDR1 is SGDLS and CDR2 is YYNGEE. The V and J ends lost 1 base and 0 bases respectively, with 8 bases between them. This CDR3 contains 15 residues. CDR3 DNA: TGTGCCAGCAGCGTAATAGAAAACTCCTACAATGAGCAGTTCTTC. As protein: CASSVIENSYNEQFF.

V gene TRBV2 combines with J gene TRBJ1-3; the D is unclear. V lost 11 bases, J lost 0 bases, and 5 bases lay in between. Germline V gene lookup returns CDR1 SNHLY and CDR2 FYNNEI. The length of the CDR3 is 11 residues. CDR3 amino acids: CAGTSGNTIYF. CDR3 coding DNA: TGTGCCGGAACCTCTGGAAACACCATATATTTT.

The J gene is TRBJ1-6, the V gene TRBV7-9, with 7 bases aligning to TRBD1. The germline CDR1 and CDR2 sequences are SEHNR and FQNEAQ (reference sequence). The CDR3 extends over 14 amino acids. V gave up 5 bases and J gave up 10 bases; unmatched junction bases: 8. CDR3 residues: CASSQGDGRSPLHF. The DNA of the CDR3 is TGTGCCAGCAGCCAGGGGGACGGCCGCTCACCCCTCCACTTT.

This chain uses TRBV24-1 with TRBJ1-3, with D unresolved. The V and J ends lost 3 bases and 1 base respectively, with 12 bases between them. Germline V gives CDR1 KGHDR, CDR2 SFDVKD. This CDR3 has 16 residues. CDR3 coding DNA: TGTGCCACCAGTGATCCCCGCCCGGGGTCTGGAAACACCATATATTTT. Protein: CATSDPRPGSGNTIYF.

Comment on this clone: Germline and junction disagree at one end, which may indicate a read error. The rearrangement joins TRBV6-5 to TRBJ2-7, with TRBD1 identical over 10 bases. CDR1 and CDR2 from the germline V gene are MNHEY and SVGAGI. The CDR3 runs 13 residues. CDR3 sequence: CAGRGQGTYEQYF. For the CDR3, the DNA is TGTGCCGGCAGGGGACAGGGGACCTACGAGCAGTACTTC.

The chain uses TRBV7-9 and TRBJ1-5, with D perhaps TRBD1 (6 bases). CDR1 SEHNR and CDR2 FQNEAQ come from the germline V gene (reference sequence). Trimming took off 1 base at V and 5 bases at J, with 12 bases between the two ends. CDR3 length: 15 residues. The CDR3 coding sequence is TGTGCCAGCAGCTTAGAGGGGGGAGCGGATCAGCCCCAGCATTTT. The encoded protein is CASSLEGGADQPQHF.

The J gene is TRBJ1-2, the V gene TRBV5-1; 7 bases agree with TRBD1. V lost 2 bases and J lost 5; bases outside the gene matches: 6. In germline, CDR1 is SGHRS, CDR2 YFSETQ. The CDR3 is 14 amino acids. The CDR3 DNA reads as TGCGCCAGCAGCTTAAGCGAGGGGGCGTATGGCTACACCTTC. Translating gives CASSLSEGAYGYTF.

The CDR3 protein is CASSPGLAGGFLHEQYF. CDR3 DNA sequence: TGTGCCAGCAGCCCGGGACTAGCGGGAGGGTTCCTCCACGAGCAGTACTTC. V usage is TRBV5-6 and J usage is TRBJ2-7; 16 nucleotides line up with TRBD2. The CDR3 loop spans 17 amino acids. The V gene's germline CDR1 is SGHDT and CDR2 YYEEEE. J was trimmed by 5 bases and V by 4 bases; bases with no gene match: 9.